These T cell receptor beta chains were read from a single sample in a study of cytomegalovirus exposure and HLA in healthy donors. Assay: immunoSEQ multiplex PCR; the TCRdb copy retains only in-frame clones and omits some. The sample contains around 260,000 clones, 90% of which appear only once. Sample: PBMCs. The receptors here all came from a woman aged 25 to 39 in good health and CMV-seronegative. Each CDR3 is given with its conserved first and last residue. The D gene is left open where the match is weak. Where a row states a size, it is once, few, many or the class of an expanded clone; other rows omit it.

V gene	clone size	J gene	D gene	CDR3 protein	CDR3 DNA
TRBV5-1	NA	TRBJ2-5	NA	CASSYPQGPGETQYF	TGCGCCAGCAGCTACCCCCAGGGGCCAGGGGAGACCCAGTACTTC
TRBV27	NA	TRBJ1-4	NA	CASSSNTVDEKLFF	TGTGCCAGCAGTTCGAACACAGTGGATGAAAAACTGTTTTTT
TRBV25-1	NA	TRBJ1-1	NA	CASSGPMNTEAFF	TGTGCCAGCAGCGGACCCATGAACACTGAAGCTTTCTTT
TRBV7-9	NA	TRBJ1-4	NA	CASGGIGVQEINEKLFF	TGTGCCAGCGGGGGAATTGGGGTTCAGGAGATCAATGAAAAACTGTTTTTT
TRBV19	NA	TRBJ2-7	NA	CASSFSLSYEQYF	TGTGCCAGTAGCTTCAGCCTTTCCTACGAGCAGTACTTC
TRBV29-1	NA	TRBJ2-7	NA	CSVVLQGLGEQYF	TGCAGCGTTGTACTTCAGGGGCTCGGGGAGCAGTACTTC
TRBV4-1	NA	TRBJ2-7	TRBD1	CASSRGQGITYEQYF	TGCGCCAGCAGCCGCGGACAGGGGATAACCTACGAGCAGTACTTC
TRBV4-1	NA	TRBJ2-7	TRBD2	CASSATSGAYEQYF	TGCGCCAGCAGCGCGACTAGCGGCGCCTACGAGCAGTACTTC
TRBV28	NA	TRBJ2-7	TRBD2	CASSLASGFSYEQYF	TGTGCCAGCAGTTTAGCTAGCGGCTTTTCCTACGAGCAGTACTTC
TRBV27	few	TRBJ1-2	TRBD1	CATRGQGIGYTF	TGTGCCACCCGGGGACAGGGGATTGGCTACACCTTC
TRBV5-6	NA	TRBJ2-7	NA	CASSGGAFHEQYF	TGTGCCAGCAGCGGGGGGGCGTTCCACGAGCAGTACTTC
TRBV5-4	NA	TRBJ2-2	TRBD1	CASSLPGGQAGELFF	TGTGCCAGCAGCTTACCTGGAGGACAGGCCGGGGAGCTGTTTTTT
TRBV6-1	NA	TRBJ1-4	NA	CASSVSAALGREKLFF	TGTGCCAGCAGTGTTTCCGCAGCTCTGGGTCGGGAAAAACTGTTTTTT
TRBV4-1	NA	TRBJ1-3	NA	CASSQDGPDLSSGNTIYF	TGCGCCAGCAGCCAAGACGGGCCAGACTTAAGCTCTGGAAACACCATATATTTT
TRBV4-2	NA	TRBJ1-5	TRBD1	CASSQNDRVLNQPQHF	TGTGCCAGCAGCCAAAACGACAGGGTCCTCAATCAGCCCCAGCATTTT
TRBV29-1	NA	TRBJ2-4	NA	CSVAFLSGSKNIQYF	TGCAGCGTGGCGTTTCTCTCAGGGTCCAAAAACATTCAGTACTTC
TRBV19	NA	TRBJ2-5	NA	CASSTWTKETQYF	TGTGCCAGTAGTACCTGGACTAAAGAGACCCAGTACTTC
TRBV11-3	NA	TRBJ2-3	NA	CASSIPKAGWTDTQYF	TGTGCCAGCAGCATCCCTAAAGCGGGCTGGACAGATACGCAGTATTTT
TRBV27	NA	TRBJ2-1	TRBD2	CASRRLAGDNEQFF	TGTGCCAGCAGAAGACTAGCGGGGGACAATGAGCAGTTCTTC
TRBV5-1	once	TRBJ2-5	NA	CASQRLMGAFEGETQYF	TGCGCCAGTCAAAGGCTCATGGGGGCGTTCGAAGGGGAGACCCAGTACTTC
TRBV30	NA	TRBJ2-1	TRBD2	CAWSDTGLARNEQFF	TGTGCCTGGAGCGATACGGGACTAGCACGGAATGAGCAGTTCTTC
TRBV6-5	NA	TRBJ2-3	NA	CASSYYGVNTDTQYF	TGTGCCAGCAGTTACTACGGGGTTAACACAGATACGCAGTATTTT
TRBV25-1	NA	TRBJ1-3	TRBD1	CASSRGLGNTIYF	TGTGCCAGCAGCAGGGGGCTTGGAAACACCATATATTTT
TRBV19	NA	TRBJ2-7	TRBD1	CASTKVWTGDFSEQYF	TGTGCCAGTACTAAGGTTTGGACAGGGGACTTTTCCGAGCAGTACTTC
TRBV11-2	NA	TRBJ2-2	TRBD2	CASSSGAGGVPGELFF	TGTGCCAGCAGCTCTGGTGCCGGGGGGGTGCCCGGGGAGCTGTTTTTT
TRBV7-9	NA	TRBJ2-7	NA	CASSGGFSYEQYF	TGTGCCAGCAGCGGGGGCTTTTCCTACGAGCAGTACTTC
TRBV5-4	NA	TRBJ2-7	NA	CASSNQGRYEQYF	TGTGCCAGCAGCAACCAGGGTAGATACGAGCAGTACTTC
TRBV9	NA	TRBJ2-1	NA	CASSGDVGTTYNEQFF	TGTGCCAGCAGCGGAGACGTTGGGACCACCTACAATGAGCAGTTCTTC
TRBV4-1	NA	TRBJ2-7	NA	CASSQEGSSYEQYF	TGCGCCAGCAGCCAAGAAGGGAGCTCCTACGAGCAGTACTTC
TRBV4-3	NA	TRBJ1-3	NA	CASSQVRGNTIYF	TGCGCCAGCAGCCAAGTTAGAGGAAACACCATATATTTT
TRBV28	NA	TRBJ1-1	NA	CASSTLDWGQETAFF	TGTGCCAGCAGTACCCTAGACTGGGGGCAGGAAACAGCTTTCTTT
TRBV27	NA	TRBJ2-7	TRBD1	CASSPEAGQGLYEQYF	TGTGCCAGCAGCCCAGAGGCTGGACAGGGGCTCTACGAGCAGTACTTC
TRBV7-9	NA	TRBJ1-1	NA	CASGGSTGEAFF	TGTGCCAGCGGAGGGTCGACGGGCGAAGCTTTCTTT
TRBV9	NA	TRBJ2-1	TRBD2	CASSHTSGLNEQFF	TGTGCCAGCAGCCACACTAGCGGGTTAAATGAGCAGTTCTTC
TRBV7-6	few	TRBJ2-7	NA	CASSKTSFDYEQYF	TGTGCCAGCAGCAAGACTAGTTTCGACTACGAGCAGTACTTC
TRBV7-9	NA	TRBJ1-1	NA	CASSSPWITEAFF	TGTGCCAGCAGCAGCCCCTGGATTACTGAAGCTTTCTTT
TRBV29-1	few	TRBJ1-2	TRBD1	CSVETGDYGYTF	TGCAGCGTTGAGACAGGGGACTATGGCTACACCTTC
TRBV9	NA	TRBJ2-2	NA	CASSVEVRGGELFF	TGTGCCAGCAGCGTAGAGGTCCGGGGCGGGGAGCTGTTTTTT
TRBV5-6	NA	TRBJ1-1	NA	CASTRQGKGYSTEAFF	TGTGCCAGCACTCGCCAGGGTAAGGGTTATAGCACTGAAGCTTTCTTT
TRBV11-2	NA	TRBJ2-2	TRBD2	CASPSGDTGELFF	TGTGCCAGCCCTAGCGGGGACACCGGGGAGCTGTTTTTT
TRBV7-7	few	TRBJ2-2	NA	CASSLGQNTGELFF	TGTGCCAGCAGCTTAGGGCAGAACACCGGGGAGCTGTTTTTT
TRBV11-1	NA	TRBJ2-2	NA	CASSLRVSGELFF	TGTGCCAGCAGCTTACGGGTTTCCGGGGAGCTGTTTTTT
TRBV11-3	NA	TRBJ1-2	NA	CASLRQDLLYGYTF	TGTGCCAGCCTGAGACAAGACCTTCTCTATGGCTACACCTTC
TRBV28	once	TRBJ2-5	TRBD1	CASSTRNPGTGRGETQYF	TGTGCCAGCAGTACACGGAATCCCGGGACAGGGAGAGGAGAGACCCAGTACTTC
TRBV5-4	NA	TRBJ2-7	TRBD2	CASSWERDAPYEQYF	TGTGCCAGCAGCTGGGAGCGGGACGCCCCCTACGAGCAGTACTTC